This is a list of T cell receptor beta chains from one sample in a study of blood T cell repertoires in COVID-19. Sequencing used immunoSEQ multiplex PCR; TCRdb keeps in-frame clones, though not all of them. The sample has roughly 230,000 clones; approximately 89% are singletons. The sample was peripheral blood. Every receptor here comes from a woman in her thirties or forties who had recovered from COVID-19. CDR3s include the opening cysteine and the closing phenylalanine or tryptophan. Fields, in order: CDR3 length, D gene, J gene, V gene, clone size, CDR3 DNA, CDR3 protein. The D gene is left open where the match is weak. The size field is filled for only some rows; it gives once, few, many or a size class.

16 . TRBJ2-2 TRBV6-2/TRBV6-3 once TGTGCCAGCAGTCTGATGGGAGCGGTAACGACCGGGGAGCTGTTTTTT CASSLMGAVTTGELFF
13 . TRBJ1-6 TRBV6-2/TRBV6-3 . TGTGCCAGCAGTTACCGGACAGAAACACCCCTCCACTTT CASSYRTETPLHF
14 . TRBJ1-5 TRBV15 once TGTGCCACCAGCAAACAGGGTAGCAATCAGCCCCAGCATTTT CATSKQGSNQPQHF
16 TRBD2 TRBJ2-7 TRBV10-3 once TGTGCCATCAGTGAGTCAGGGACTAGCGGAGCCTACGAGCAGTACTTC CAISESGTSGAYEQYF
16 TRBD1 TRBJ2-2 TRBV5-4 . TGTGCCAGCAGCCTACAGGGGGCTCGACACACCGGGGAGCTGTTTTTT CASSLQGARHTGELFF
16 TRBD1 TRBJ2-3 TRBV19 . TGTGCCAGTAGTACCGAACAGGGGTGGGGCACAGATACGCAGTATTTT CASSTEQGWGTDTQYF
14 TRBD2 TRBJ2-5 TRBV5-6 . TGTGCCAGCAGCTTGGGGACTAGCGTAGAGACCCAGTACTTC CASSLGTSVETQYF
12 . TRBJ2-5 TRBV29-1 . TGCAGCGCCGGCGGGCCGGGGGAGACCCAGTACTTC CSAGGPGETQYF
16 TRBD2 TRBJ2-3 TRBV18 . TGTGCCAGCTCACACGTACTAGCGGGGGACACAGATACGCAGTATTTT CASSHVLAGDTDTQYF
15 TRBD1 TRBJ2-3 TRBV25-1 . TGTGCCAGCAGTGCCGGGACAGCCTTCACAGATACGCAGTATTTT CASSAGTAFTDTQYF
17 TRBD2 TRBJ2-2 TRBV9 . TGTGCCAGCAGCGTAGAACTAGCGGGGGCTCTGACCGGGGAGCTGTTTTTT CASSVELAGALTGELFF
16 . TRBJ1-3 TRBV5-1 . TGCGCCAGCAGCCCAACAACAGGGACCTCTGGAAACACCATATATTTT CASSPTTGTSGNTIYF
15 TRBD1 TRBJ1-5 TRBV19 . TGTGCCAGTAGTCTGGACAGGGACGGAGGTCAGCCCCAGCATTTT CASSLDRDGGQPQHF
11 . TRBJ1-1 TRBV5-1 . TGCGCCAGCAGCTTGGATTACAGGGCCTTCTTT CASSLDYRAFF
17 . TRBJ2-2 TRBV6-1 . TGTGCCAGCAGTGAAGTCCTCGGACAAGGTTTTACCGGGGAGCTGTTTTTT CASSEVLGQGFTGELFF
18 . TRBJ2-3 TRBV24-1 . TGTGCCACCAGTGATACCCCTGGGGCTAGGAGTAGGGCAGATACGCAGTATTTT CATSDTPGARSRADTQYF
15 . TRBJ1-2 TRBV5-4 . TGTGCCAGCAGCTTGGGCGTGGTTACGAACTATGGCTACACCTTC CASSLGVVTNYGYTF
16 TRBD2 TRBJ2-1 TRBV19 . TGTGCCAGTAGTCGCTCTAGCGGGGAGGTATACAATGAGCAGTTCTTC CASSRSSGEVYNEQFF
13 . TRBJ1-1 TRBV10-3 once TGTGCCACCTCACCGCGGGAGAACACTGAAGCTTTCTTT CATSPRENTEAFF
15 TRBD1 TRBJ2-7 TRBV5-1 . TGCGCCAGCAGCTTGGCCAGGACAGGGCCGGAAGAGCAGTACTTC CASSLARTGPEEQYF
15 TRBD2 TRBJ2-3 TRBV5-1 . TGCGCCAGCAGCTTATTAGCGGGGGGGTCTGATACGCAGTATTTT CASSLLAGGSDTQYF
17 . TRBJ2-3 TRBV11-2 . TGTGCCAGCAGCCCCAGACTAGTTGTGGGTCGCCCAGATACGCAGTATTTT CASSPRLVVGRPDTQYF
18 TRBD1 TRBJ1-4 TRBV5-4 . TGTGCCAGCAGCTTCAGTATGGGACCCAGGGGACAGAATGAAAAACTGTTTTTT CASSFSMGPRGQNEKLFF
17 . TRBJ2-1 TRBV5-1 . TGCGCCAGCAGCTTCGGAGGGAGCGGTTGGTTGAAGAATGAGCAGTTCTTC CASSFGGSGWLKNEQFF
16 TRBD2 TRBJ2-1 TRBV7-8 . TGTGCCAGCAGTCCGAGCGGGACTAGCGGGAGGGGTGAGCAGTTCTTC CASSPSGTSGRGEQFF
15 TRBD1 TRBJ1-5 TRBV28 . TGTGCCAGCAGTTTCCCCGGACAGGTTGGACAGCCCCAGCATTTT CASSFPGQVGQPQHF
15 . TRBJ2-1 TRBV9 . TGTGCCAGCAGCGCGGACAGTGGATCCTACAATGAGCAGTTCTTC CASSADSGSYNEQFF
13 . TRBJ2-1 TRBV9 . TGTGCCAGCAGCCTCGGTGTAGCGAATGAGCAGTTCTTC CASSLGVANEQFF
14 . TRBJ1-1 TRBV10-3 once TGTGCCATCAGTGAGTCGAGTGGCAGCGCTGAAGCTTTCTTT CAISESSGSAEAFF
16 . TRBJ1-5 TRBV24-1 . TGTGCCACCAGTACTTCTGGGGGCAGGGGTAATCAGCCCCAGCATTTT CATSTSGGRGNQPQHF
14 TRBD2 TRBJ2-3 TRBV11-3 . TGTGCCAGCAGCCGGACTAGCGGTCGGGATACGCAGTATTTT CASSRTSGRDTQYF
16 . TRBJ1-3 TRBV11-2 . TGTGCCAGCAGCCCCATAGGGACATACACTGGAAACACCATATATTTT CASSPIGTYTGNTIYF
16 TRBD2 TRBJ2-3 TRBV12-5 . TGTGCTAGTGGTAGACTAGCGGGAGGTCCCACAGATACGCAGTATTTT CASGRLAGGPTDTQYF
16 TRBD2 TRBJ2-2 TRBV7-6 . TGTGCCAGCAGCTCTCCAACTAGCGGGGACACCGGGGAGCTGTTTTTT CASSSPTSGDTGELFF
14 . TRBJ2-5 TRBV15 . TGTGCCACCAGTTATCAGCGGGTCCAACAGACCCAGTACTTC CATSYQRVQQTQYF
13 . TRBJ2-1 TRBV24-1 . TGTGCCACCAGTGATTTGCTATACAATGAGCAGTTCTTC CATSDLLYNEQFF
14 . TRBJ1-2 TRBV7-9 . TGTGCCAGCAGCCCGGTTACGAGTAGCCATGGCTACACCTTC CASSPVTSSHGYTF
11 . TRBJ1-3 TRBV20-1 . TGCAGTGCTTTTGTATCAAACACCATATATTTT CSAFVSNTIYF
16 TRBD2 TRBJ2-5 TRBV29-1 . TGCAGCGTTGCTAGCGGGGGTACCGGGGTTGGGGAGACCCAGTACTTC CSVASGGTGVGETQYF
16 . TRBJ1-6 TRBV30 . TGTGCCTGGTTACTCTGGAGGAGCTCCTATAATTCACCCCTCCACTTT CAWLLWRSSYNSPLHF
11 . TRBJ1-1 TRBV5-1 . TGCGCCAGCCTCGGGAACACTGAAGCTTTCTTT CASLGNTEAFF
15 . TRBJ1-1 TRBV13 . TGTGCCAGCAGCGTCCTCAGAGGAATGAACACTGAAGCTTTCTTT CASSVLRGMNTEAFF
16 TRBD2 TRBJ2-5 TRBV5-1 few TGCGCCAGCAGCTTGGTGGTAGCGGGGGGGCAAGAGACCCAGTACTTC CASSLVVAGGQETQYF
14 TRBD2 TRBJ2-7 TRBV27 once TGTGCCAGCAGAATACTAGCGGGGGACTACGAGCAGTACTTC CASRILAGDYEQYF
17 . TRBJ1-1 TRBV7-2 . TGTGCCAGCAGCTTAGCGCCAGGGTCGCTAGTTGACACTGAAGCTTTCTTT CASSLAPGSLVDTEAFF
13 . TRBJ1-6 TRBV6-5 . TGTGCCACCATGTCGTTGTTAGAATCACCCCTCCACTTT CATMSLLESPLHF
12 . TRBJ1-5 TRBV28 . TGTGCCAGCAGTTTATCGGGGGGAGCCCAGCATTTT CASSLSGGAQHF
13 . TRBJ1-1 TRBV5-6 . TGTGCCAGCAGCCCCAGGGGTATGGCTGAAGCTTTCTTT CASSPRGMAEAFF
15 TRBD1 TRBJ2-1 TRBV5-1 . TGCGCCAGCAGCTTGGTAGGACAGGGAATTAATGAGCAGTTCTTC CASSLVGQGINEQFF
12 . TRBJ2-3 TRBV12-3/TRBV12-4 . TGTGCCAGCAGCCGGAGCGCAGATACGCAGTATTTT CASSRSADTQYF
14 . TRBJ2-1 TRBV7-9 . TGTGCCAGCAGCTTAATGACAGAGCAAAATGAGCAGTTCTTC CASSLMTEQNEQFF
13 . TRBJ1-2 TRBV19 . TGTGCCAGTAGTATAGATCTCGACTATGGCTACACCTTC CASSIDLDYGYTF
14 . TRBJ1-3 TRBV6-6 . TGTGCCAGCAGTTACTCCGGACAGGGAAACACCATATATTTT CASSYSGQGNTIYF
13 . TRBJ1-1 TRBV4-3 . TGCGCCAGCAGCCCGACAGAGAACACTGAAGCTTTCTTT CASSPTENTEAFF
14 TRBD1 TRBJ1-2 TRBV6-5 . TGTGCCAGCAGTTACGACGGACAGGGCTATGGCTACACCTTC CASSYDGQGYGYTF